A selection of T cell receptor beta chains follows, all from one sample in a study of cytomegalovirus exposure and HLA in healthy donors. Sequencing was performed with immunoSEQ multiplex PCR; in TCRdb, only in-frame clones are kept and a portion is missing. The data contain roughly 110,000 clones, about 79% of them singletons. Sequencing input: PBMCs. The receptors originated from a woman between 18 and 30 years old in good health and CMV-seropositive. The CDR3 runs from the conserved cysteine through the conserved F or W. A D gene is named only where the DNA matches it firmly. The listing skips clone size in some rows; elsewhere it reads once, few, many or a size class.

D	size	V	J	DNA	CDR3
TRBD1	-	TRBV29-1	TRBJ2-5	TGCAGCGTTGATGGGACAGGGCTGTCCCAGTACTTC	CSVDGTGLSQYF
-	-	TRBV7-9	TRBJ2-2	TGTGCCAGCAGCTTGACTATTGGAGGGGAGCTGTTTTTT	CASSLTIGGELFF
TRBD1	-	TRBV19	TRBJ1-4	TGTGCCAGTAGTACAACCGGGACAGGCAGTTCGACTAATGAAAAACTGTTTTTT	CASSTTGTGSSTNEKLFF
-	-	TRBV19	TRBJ1-1	TGTGCCAGTAGTATGGCGATTCAGGCCCCTGAAGCTTTCTTT	CASSMAIQAPEAFF
-	few	TRBV13	TRBJ1-1	TGTGCCAGCAGCTTAGAAAGCGGGAACACTGAAGCTTTCTTT	CASSLESGNTEAFF
TRBD1	-	TRBV5-1	TRBJ1-5	TGCGCCAGCAGCCCCGGGACAGGGGTCCTCTCGGATCAGCCCCAGCATTTT	CASSPGTGVLSDQPQHF
-	once	TRBV5-1	TRBJ2-1	TGCGCCAGCAGCCTAGAGACAGGCCGAGGGAATGAGCAGTTCTTC	CASSLETGRGNEQFF
TRBD2	-	TRBV14	TRBJ2-1	TGTGCCAGCAGCCCATCTAGCGGGTGGGCCTACAATGAGCAGTTCTTC	CASSPSSGWAYNEQFF
-	once	TRBV10-1	TRBJ2-2	TGCGCCAGCAGTGAGCCCGGGACTGGACCCGGGGAGCTGTTTTTT	CASSEPGTGPGELFF
TRBD1	-	TRBV10-3	TRBJ1-2	TGTGCCTTTTCCGGGACAGCTAACTATGGCTACACCTTC	CAFSGTANYGYTF
-	-	TRBV7-9	TRBJ1-1	TGTGCCAGCAGTTGGAGCGACACTGAAGCTTTCTTT	CASSWSDTEAFF
TRBD1	few	TRBV7-9	TRBJ1-3	TGTGCCAGCAGCTTACACCGGGACAGGGGTGGAAACACCATATATTTT	CASSLHRDRGGNTIYF
TRBD1	-	TRBV4-2	TRBJ2-7	TGTGCCAGCAGCCAGTCGACAGGGGGCTCCTACGAGCAGTACTTC	CASSQSTGGSYEQYF
-	-	TRBV6-1	TRBJ1-5	TGTGCCAGCAGTGGACAGGACAGACCCAATCAGCCCCAGCATTTT	CASSGQDRPNQPQHF
-	-	TRBV5-1	TRBJ2-1	TGCGCCAGCAGCCTTACTCCCAGCGGGCAATACAATGAGCAGTTCTTC	CASSLTPSGQYNEQFF
TRBD1	-	TRBV28	TRBJ1-2	TGTGCCAGCAGTCTATTGGGGACAGGAAGGGATGGCTACACCTTC	CASSLLGTGRDGYTF
-	-	TRBV30	TRBJ2-6	TGTGCCTGGAGTGTAACAGTATCTGGGGCCAACGTCCTGACTTTC	CAWSVTVSGANVLTF
-	few	TRBV2	TRBJ1-4	TGTGCCAGCATGACAGGCCTGAATGAAAAACTGTTTTTT	CASMTGLNEKLFF
TRBD1	-	TRBV7-9	TRBJ1-1	TGTGCCAGCAGCTTAGGGACAGGGGGCCGTACTGAAGCTTTCTTT	CASSLGTGGRTEAFF
TRBD1	-	TRBV7-9	TRBJ1-5	TGTGCCAGCAGCTTAGGGACAGGGAGAGTGTATCAGCCCCAGCATTTT	CASSLGTGRVYQPQHF
TRBD2	-	TRBV5-4	TRBJ2-2	TGTGCCAGCAGCCAACTAGCGGGAAGTGACACCGGGGAGCTGTTTTTT	CASSQLAGSDTGELFF
TRBD1	-	TRBV5-1	TRBJ1-1	TGCGCCAGCAGCTTGGCGAGACAGGGGCTCGCAAACACTGAAGCTTTCTTT	CASSLARQGLANTEAFF
TRBD1	-	TRBV19	TRBJ1-2	TGTGCCAGTAGTATAGAAGGGGGCGCTTGGGGCTACACCTTC	CASSIEGGAWGYTF
-	-	TRBV19	TRBJ2-7	TGTGCCAGTAGTTTGCAGGGGGCACGGGCGGGAGCCCACTACGAGCAGTACTTC	CASSLQGARAGAHYEQYF
-	-	TRBV6-6	TRBJ2-7	TGTGCCAGCAGTTCTACAGCCTACGAGCAGTACTTC	CASSSTAYEQYF
-	-	TRBV13	TRBJ1-4	TGTGCCAGCAGCTCCCTGACAGCAACTAATGAAAAACTGTTTTTT	CASSSLTATNEKLFF
TRBD1	-	TRBV9	TRBJ2-7	TGTGCCAGCAGCCCCAGGGACAGCTCCTACGAGCAGTACTTC	CASSPRDSSYEQYF
TRBD1	few	TRBV5-1	TRBJ1-2	TGCGCCAGCAGCTTGGGACAGGGGGCCGGCTACACCTTC	CASSLGQGAGYTF
TRBD2	-	TRBV13	TRBJ2-7	TGTGCCAGCAGCTTAGGGTACGGGCTAGCGGGAGAGCAGTACTTC	CASSLGYGLAGEQYF
-	-	TRBV19	TRBJ2-1	TGTGCCAGTAGTCAGTCCTCCTACAATGAGCAGTTCTTC	CASSQSSYNEQFF
TRBD1	-	TRBV27	TRBJ1-5	TGTGCCAGCAGTTTAAATTGGGGACAGAACAATCAGCCCCAGCATTTT	CASSLNWGQNNQPQHF
TRBD1	-	TRBV9	TRBJ1-1	TGTGCCAGCAGCGTATCAGGGGGGCCTGAAGCTTTCTTT	CASSVSGGPEAFF
TRBD1	-	TRBV6-4	TRBJ2-1	TGTGCCAGCAGTGAGGACAGGGAGGCCTACAATGAGCAGTTCTTC	CASSEDREAYNEQFF
-	-	TRBV27	TRBJ1-4	TGTGCCAGCCTCGACACCTCATTCGAAAAACTGTTTTTT	CASLDTSFEKLFF
TRBD1	-	TRBV7-9	TRBJ1-2	TGTGCCAGCAGCTTAGATTCCGGACAGGGTGGAAACTATGGCTACACCTTC	CASSLDSGQGGNYGYTF
-	-	TRBV28	TRBJ2-6	TGTGCCAGCTCCCGGGACACGTCCACTGGGGCCAACGTCCTGACTTTC	CASSRDTSTGANVLTF
-	-	TRBV19	TRBJ1-6	TGTGCCAGTAGTATACCCCAGGATTCACCCCTCCACTTT	CASSIPQDSPLHF
-	-	TRBV6-1	TRBJ1-4	TGTGCCAGTCTGACAAGGCTGACAGAAAAACTGTTTTTT	CASLTRLTEKLFF
-	-	TRBV4-1	TRBJ1-1	TGCGCCAGCAGCGTCGGACAAGAAGCTTTCTTT	CASSVGQEAFF
-	-	TRBV5-1	TRBJ1-2	TGCGCCAGCAGCGTGGACATGAATGATGGCTACACCTTC	CASSVDMNDGYTF
TRBD1	-	TRBV10-2	TRBJ2-7	TGCGCCAGCAGTGAGTGGGGACAGGGTAAACACGAGCAGTACTTC	CASSEWGQGKHEQYF
TRBD1	-	TRBV5-1	TRBJ2-5	TGCGCCAGCAGCTGGACAGGGGGCGAGGAGACCCAGTACTTC	CASSWTGGEETQYF
-	-	TRBV6-1	TRBJ1-1	TGTGCCAGCAGTGAATCTTATGGAGGGGCCAACACTGAAGCTTTCTTT	CASSESYGGANTEAFF
-	few	TRBV19	TRBJ2-7	TGTGCCAGTAAGGGGGGGAACCGCTACGAGCAGTACTTC	CASKGGNRYEQYF
TRBD1	-	TRBV29-1	TRBJ2-7	TGCAGCGTTGCCGAGGGGGCCGAGCAGTACTTC	CSVAEGAEQYF
-	few	TRBV19	TRBJ2-6	TGTGCCAGTAGGCGGGACTCTGGGGCCAACGTCCTGACTTTC	CASRRDSGANVLTF
TRBD1	few	TRBV4-1	TRBJ1-5	TGCGCCAGCAGTCCTCGGGACAGGGATAGGTATCAGCCCCAGCATTTT	CASSPRDRDRYQPQHF
-	-	TRBV7-9	TRBJ2-2	TGTGCCAGCAGCTTCTATCAGGGGAAGGGCACCGGGGAGCTGTTTTTT	CASSFYQGKGTGELFF
-	-	TRBV12-1	TRBJ2-7	TGTGCCAGCACCGGGGGATACGAGCAGTACTTC	CASTGGYEQYF
-	-	TRBV6-6	TRBJ2-7	TGTGCCAGCGGCCCTGGGGGGGGGCAGGCCTACGAGCAGTACTTC	CASGPGGGQAYEQYF
TRBD2	-	TRBV27	TRBJ2-1	TGTGCCAGCAGTTCACTCACACCGGGAGGGGGACAGTTCTTC	CASSSLTPGGGQFF
-	-	TRBV19	TRBJ1-3	TGTGCCAGTAGTTTTTCCGACAGTCCGAGCTCTGGAAACACCATATATTTT	CASSFSDSPSSGNTIYF
TRBD1	-	TRBV10-3	TRBJ2-5	TGTGCCATCAGTGAGCCGAATTACCATGGACAGGGGGCTTACCAAGAGACCCAGTACTTC	CAISEPNYHGQGAYQETQYF